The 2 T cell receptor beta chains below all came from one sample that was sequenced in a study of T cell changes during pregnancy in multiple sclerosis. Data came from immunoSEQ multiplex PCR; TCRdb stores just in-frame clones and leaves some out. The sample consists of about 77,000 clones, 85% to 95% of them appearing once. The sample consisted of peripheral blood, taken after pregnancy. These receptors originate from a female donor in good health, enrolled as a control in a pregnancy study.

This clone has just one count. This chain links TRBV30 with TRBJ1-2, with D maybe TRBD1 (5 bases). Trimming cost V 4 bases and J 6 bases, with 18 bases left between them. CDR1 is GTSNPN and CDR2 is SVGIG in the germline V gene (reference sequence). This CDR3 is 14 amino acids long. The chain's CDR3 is CAWTLQWGAHGYTF. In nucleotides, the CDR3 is TGTGCCTGGACACTCCAGTGGGGCGCTCATGGCTACACCTTC.

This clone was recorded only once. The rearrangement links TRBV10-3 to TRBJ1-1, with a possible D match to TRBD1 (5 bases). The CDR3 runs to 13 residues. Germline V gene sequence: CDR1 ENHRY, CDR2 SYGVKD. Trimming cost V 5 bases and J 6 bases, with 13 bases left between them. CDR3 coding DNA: TGTGCCATCAGTAGGGGCACCATGTCTGAAGCTTTCTTT. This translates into CAISRGTMSEAFF.